This T cell receptor beta chain was documented in a study of CD8 T cells in ankylosing spondylitis. TCRdb reprocessed the 5' RACE reads via MiXCR and lists one record per CDR3 protein. Of about 250,000 distinct CDR3 sequences detected, approximately 8.4% appear once; the ten largest clones hold 4.8%. The CDR3 covers 15 residues. Germline V gives CDR1 SQVTM, CDR2 ANQGSEA. J gave up 3 bases and V 4 bases, and 10 bases lay outside the gene matches. This rearrangement joins TRBV29-1 to TRBJ2-3; TRBD2 aligns across 7 bases. This receptor was identified in a female donor with ankylosing spondylitis or in good health (not recorded which). Input material: blood, either unsorted or a sorted T cell fraction (not recorded which). Here the CDR3 DNA reads TGCAGCGTTGGGCCCCTCGCGGGAGTAACAGATACGCAGTATTTT. Translation: CSVGPLAGVTDTQYF.